Following are 10 T cell receptor beta chains from one sample sequenced in a study of T cell repertoires in cytomegalovirus infection. TCRdb reanalysed the reads using MiXCR and keeps one entry per CDR3 protein. The sample includes hundreds of thousands of distinct CDR3 sequences, 15% to 20% of them seen just once. What was sequenced was PBMCs. All receptors come from a human donor in good health (CMV status not recorded). Some clones in this sample may be carry-over from other donors' samples.

The chain employs TRBV13 and TRBJ1-1; D perhaps matches TRBD1 (5 bases). The V end lost 5 bases, the J end lost 1 base, and 17 bases lay between the germline ends. Germline V gene sequence: CDR1 PRHDT, CDR2 FYEKMQ (reference sequence). The CDR3 runs 16 residues. As DNA, the CDR3 is TGTGCCAGCAGCCCAGGCGGGGCTCATTGGAACACTGAAGCTTTCTTT. This encodes CASSPGGAHWNTEAFF.

The table lists this clonotype with a few counts. The chain recombines TRBV12-3 or TRBV12-4 with TRBJ2-6; D is unresolved. This CDR3 is 15 amino acids long. V was clipped by 5 bases and J by 3 bases, with 11 bases between them. DNA of the CDR3: TGTGCCAGCAGTCTACGGAGCCTTGGGGCCAACGTCCTGACTTTC. This translates into CASSLRSLGANVLTF.

In its sample, this clonotype was seen many times. The gene calls are TRBV12-3 or TRBV12-4 and TRBJ2-1, with D hard to call. Trimming took 6 bases from V and 0 from J, leaving 21 bases between them. This CDR3 is 18 amino acids long. Here the CDR3 reads CASRSRPSLHSSYNEQFF. The CDR3 DNA sequence: TGTGCCAGCAGGAGCCGGCCGAGCCTCCATAGCTCCTACAATGAGCAGTTCTTC.

This clonotype was recorded a few times. The CDR3 spells CASSLEPGLAQGYTYSYNEQFF. The CDR3 nucleotides are TGTGCCAGCAGCTTAGAACCGGGACTAGCGCAAGGCTACACCTACTCCTACAATGAGCAGTTCTTC. The chain combines TRBV7-8 with TRBJ2-1; TRBD2 matches at 10 bases. The germline gives CDR1 SGHVS, CDR2 FQNEAQ. This CDR3 region has 22 residues. J lost 0 bases, V lost 1 base, and 18 bases had no gene match.

V and J are TRBV4-1 and TRBJ2-1; D is uncertain. CDR1 MGHRA and CDR2 YSYEKL come from the germline V gene. The CDR3 extends over 15 amino acids. Trimming cost V 1 base and J 0 bases, with 7 bases left between them. CDR3 in DNA: TGCGCCAGCAGCCAAGTACAGAGCTCCTACAATGAGCAGTTCTTC. Residues: CASSQVQSSYNEQFF.

This clonotype occurred a few times. The chain couples TRBV4-3 to TRBJ2-1; 13 bases agree with TRBD2. V was pared by 3 bases and J by 10 bases, with 3 bases of the junction left unmatched. CDR1 is LGHNA and CDR2 is YSLEER in the germline V gene. The CDR3 has 14 amino acids. The CDR3 here is CASSQPGLAGEQFF. In DNA, the CDR3 is TGCGCCAGCAGCCAGCCGGGACTAGCGGGAGAGCAGTTCTTC.

This clonotype was observed a few times. This sequence joins TRBV24-1 and TRBJ2-2; D unclear. CDR3 length: 16 residues. Germline loops: CDR1 KGHDR, CDR2 SFDVKD. V lost 2 bases and J 4 bases, leaving 13 bases between the germline ends. CDR3 sequence reads: CATSDSRVGSTGELFF. The CDR3 nucleotides are TGTGCCACCAGTGATTCTAGGGTTGGTAGCACCGGGGAGCTGTTTTTT.

This clonotype was counted a few times. The chain has TRBV5-5 and TRBJ1-1; 9 bases line up with TRBD1. With 1 base clipped from V and 5 bases from J, the junction kept 6 bases outside the gene matches. The germline CDR1 and CDR2 sequences are SGHKS and YYEKEE (reference sequence). This CDR3 has 15 amino acids. Written as DNA, the CDR3 is TGTGCCAGCAGCTTGCGGGGGACAGGGATTACTGAAGCTTTCTTT. Its protein product is CASSLRGTGITEAFF.

This clonotype was recorded at least ten times. The CDR3 region is CASSYSIGVVGAFF. Written as DNA, the CDR3 is TGTGCCAGCAGTTACTCGATAGGTGTCGTTGGGGCTTTCTTT. The rearrangement joins TRBV6-6 to TRBJ1-1; no clear D gene. Trimming cost V 0 bases and J 11 bases, with 16 bases left between them. The CDR3 sequence is 14 residues long. Germline V CDR1 and CDR2: MNHNY, SVGAGI (reference sequence).

This clonotype has ten or more counts. The chain has TRBV7-2 and TRBJ1-2, with D perhaps TRBD1 (6 bases). The CDR3 is made up of 14 amino acids. Trimming stripped 4 bases from V and 10 bases from J, with 19 bases between. Germline loops: CDR1 SGHTA, CDR2 FQGNSA. The CDR3 DNA follows: TGTGCCAGCAGCTCCTTGGTGGTGACAGGAGCCTACACCTTC. Its translation: CASSSLVVTGAYTF.